This TCR beta chain is from a study of graft-versus-host responses after intestinal transplantation. The method was immunoSEQ multiplex PCR; TCRdb's version includes in-frame clones alone and lacks a portion of them. The sample lists roughly 19,000 clones, more than 85% occurring once. The material sequenced was PBMCs, taken 23 days after intestinal transplant. The TCR originated in a human patient who received an intestinal transplant, so some T cells may come from the graft donor.

CDR3 sequence reads: CASSKEHYEQYF. In DNA, the CDR3 is TGTGCCAGCAGCAAAGAACACTACGAGCAGTACTTC. V gene TRBV21-1 combines with J gene TRBJ2-7; no check of the table's D call, TRBD1, against the DNA was made. TRBV21-1 is a recognized pseudogene. The CDR3 sequence is 12 residues long.